A selection of T cell receptor beta chains follows, all from one sample in a study of T cell repertoires in cytomegalovirus infection. TCRdb processed the reads anew with MiXCR; each CDR3 protein has one entry. The sample lists around 900,000 distinct CDR3 sequences; approximately 33% were seen once. These receptors have no known antigen. The sequences come from cultured CD8+ T cells from PBMCs, collected from culture after CMV antigen stimulation. These receptors were collected from a human donor in good health (CMV status not recorded). Some clones in this sample may be carry-over from other donors' samples. Each CDR3 is given with its conserved first and last residue. A D gene is named only where the DNA matches it firmly. Rows may omit the clone size; those that give it use once, few, many or a size class.

d_gene | j_gene | abundance | v_gene | CDR3nt | CDR3aa
TRBD1 | TRBJ1-1 | . | TRBV6-8 | TGTGCCAGCAGTTACTCCACAGGGGGCAGTAGCACTGAAGCTTTCTTT | CASSYSTGGSSTEAFF
TRBD1 | TRBJ2-1 | few | TRBV19 | TGTGCCAGTAGTGGACAGGGAGTCATTCACAATGAGCAGTTCTTC | CASSGQGVIHNEQFF
. | TRBJ1-1 | few | TRBV6-6 | TGTGCCAGCAGTTGGAGCAGGGCCGGCCCTTTGAACACTGAAGCTTTCTTT | CASSWSRAGPLNTEAFF
. | TRBJ1-1 | . | TRBV6-4 | TGTGCCAGCAGTGAAGTCACCCAAGGTAGGGACACTGAAGCTTTCTTT | CASSEVTQGRDTEAFF
TRBD1 | TRBJ1-1 | . | TRBV2 | TGTGCCAGCAGTGAGGGACAGCAGAACACTGAAGCTTTCTTT | CASSEGQQNTEAFF
. | TRBJ2-1 | . | TRBV12-3/TRBV12-4 | TGTGCCAGCAGTCCCGGGGGCATCGAGCAGTTCTTC | CASSPGGIEQFF
TRBD1 | TRBJ2-7 | . | TRBV15 | TGTGCCACCAGCAGAAATGACAGGGGTTACGAGCAGTACTTC | CATSRNDRGYEQYF
TRBD1 | TRBJ1-4 | . | TRBV27 | TGTGCCAGCAGTTTGATGGGCAGGGGGCCAGAGGCAACTAATGAAAAACTGTTTTTT | CASSLMGRGPEATNEKLFF
. | TRBJ2-7 | . | TRBV7-9 | TGTGCCAGCGGCTTCGGCAGGGTCTACGAGCAGTACTTC | CASGFGRVYEQYF
TRBD1 | TRBJ2-2 | . | TRBV12-3/TRBV12-4 | TGTGCCAGCAGTTTTAGGGGACAGGGCCTCACCGGGGAGCTGTTTTTT | CASSFRGQGLTGELFF
. | TRBJ2-1 | once | TRBV9 | TGTGCCAGCAGCGTAGACGGGGCGACTTACAATGAGCAGTTCTTC | CASSVDGATYNEQFF
. | TRBJ2-3 | many | TRBV7-2 | TGTGCCAGCAGCTTAGCGCTGCGGGGGCTCTCCGGAGATACGCAGTATTTT | CASSLALRGLSGDTQYF
TRBD2 | TRBJ2-3 | few | TRBV20-1 | TGCAGTGCTAGAGATGTAACGGGGGGGTACTCAGATACGCAGTATTTT | CSARDVTGGYSDTQYF
. | TRBJ1-5 | few | TRBV2 | TGTGCCAGCAGTAACGGACAAGGGGGGGATCAGCCCCAGCATTTT | CASSNGQGGDQPQHF
TRBD1 | TRBJ2-6 | . | TRBV5-5 | TGTGCCAGCAGCTTGGCTACCGGGACAGGTTACACTGGGGCCAACGTCCTGACTTTC | CASSLATGTGYTGANVLTF
. | TRBJ1-2 | . | TRBV4-1 | TGCGCCAGCAGCCAACAGGCAGCAGGCGGCTACACCTTC | CASSQQAAGGYTF
. | TRBJ2-7 | . | TRBV5-3 | TGTGCCAGCAGCGTGGGGGTCGACTACGAGCAGTACTTC | CASSVGVDYEQYF
. | TRBJ1-4 | . | TRBV27 | TGTGCCAGCAGTTTATCAAGGACAGCTCCTGAGAAACTGTTTTTT | CASSLSRTAPEKLFF
TRBD2 | TRBJ2-3 | . | TRBV6-2/TRBV6-3 | TGTGCCAGCAGTTACGGAGGGAAACGGGGGGGCACAGATACGCAGTATTTT | CASSYGGKRGGTDTQYF
. | TRBJ2-4 | . | TRBV9 | TGTGCCAGCAGCGCACCGAACCAGGGGAGAAACATTCAGTACTTC | CASSAPNQGRNIQYF
. | TRBJ2-3 | . | TRBV19 | TGTGCCAGTAGTACCTTTCAGCGCCTGGACTTGGATACGCAGTATTTT | CASSTFQRLDLDTQYF
. | TRBJ2-3 | . | TRBV6-2/TRBV6-3 | TGTGCCAGCAGTTACAACCCTCCAAAGGAGCACACAGATACGCAGTATTTT | CASSYNPPKEHTDTQYF
. | TRBJ1-5 | . | TRBV2 | TGTGCCAGCGGCTTTGGGTCAAGGAGGCATCAGCCCCAGCATTTT | CASGFGSRRHQPQHF
. | TRBJ1-5 | few | TRBV27 | TGTGCCAGACTCGACAGTTATAGCAATCAGCCCCAGCATTTT | CARLDSYSNQPQHF
. | TRBJ2-1 | few | TRBV7-6 | TGTGCCAGCACCACCCCGACTCCCCAGGGGAATTTTTTCTTC | CASTTPTPQGNFFF
. | TRBJ2-7 | few | TRBV9 | TGTGCCAGCAGCGTAGTGTCCAGGTCCTACGAGCAGTACTTC | CASSVVSRSYEQYF
. | TRBJ2-1 | . | TRBV6-2/TRBV6-3 | TGTGCCAGCAGGTCAGGGTATGAGCAGTTCTTC | CASRSGYEQFF
. | TRBJ2-1 | few | TRBV3-1 | TGTGCCAGCAGCAAAACAGAATACAATGAGCAGTTCTTC | CASSKTEYNEQFF